The clone carrying this TCR beta chain was seen only once. These data are taken from a study of blood T cell repertoires in COVID-19. Study-wide context: PBMCs, B-cell-depleted T cells, or T cells provided the cDNA or gDNA that made up the material.

This CDR3 has 18 residues. V dropped 1 base and J dropped 0; count of bases not matched to a gene: 8. Germline assignment: CDR1 MGHRA and CDR2 YSYEKL. Per the original data handling: Cell counts per sample came from amplifying reference gene primers. TCRdb's table, derived via immunoSEQ multiplex PCR, lists solely in-frame clones and lacks some. Clone size and V and J calls were adopted from that table, with D and trimming inferred from the DNA. In the table there are 200,000 to 300,000 clones, less than 90% of which are singletons. This chain joins TRBV4-1 and TRBJ1-5; 8 bases are shared with TRBD1. Material for sequencing was peripheral blood. This TCR derives from a woman in her thirties or forties who had recovered from COVID-19. For the CDR3, the DNA is TGCGCCAGCAGCCAAGTGGGTGGACAGGGAATTAGCAATCAGCCCCAGCATTTT. It specifies CASSQVGGQGISNQPQHF.